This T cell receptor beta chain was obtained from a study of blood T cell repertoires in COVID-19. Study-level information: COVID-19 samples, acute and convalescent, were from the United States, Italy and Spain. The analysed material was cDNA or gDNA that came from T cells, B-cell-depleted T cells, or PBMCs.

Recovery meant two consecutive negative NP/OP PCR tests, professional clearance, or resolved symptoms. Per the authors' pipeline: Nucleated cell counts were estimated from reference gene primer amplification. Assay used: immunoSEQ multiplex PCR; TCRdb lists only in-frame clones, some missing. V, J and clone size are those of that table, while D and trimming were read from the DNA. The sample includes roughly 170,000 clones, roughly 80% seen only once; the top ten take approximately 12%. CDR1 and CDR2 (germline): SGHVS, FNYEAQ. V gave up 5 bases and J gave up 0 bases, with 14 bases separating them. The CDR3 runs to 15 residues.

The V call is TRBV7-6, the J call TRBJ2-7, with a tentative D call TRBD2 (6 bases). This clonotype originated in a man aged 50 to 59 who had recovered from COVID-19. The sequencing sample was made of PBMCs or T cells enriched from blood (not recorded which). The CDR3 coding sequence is TGTGCCAGCAGCCCCCGGGCGGGAAGCTCCTACGAGCAGTACTTC. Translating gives CASSPRAGSSYEQYF.